The present T cell receptor (beta chain) was sequenced within a study of blood T cells in healthy people across ages. Comment on this clonotype: Just one base apart from a much larger clone, this may be a read error.

The second PCR ran about 6 to 11 cycles with a sample-barcoded 5' primer and J-beta primers. Using its own MiXCR run on the 5' RACE reads, TCRdb lists one record per CDR3 protein. The sample carries roughly 1.5 million distinct CDR3 sequences, about 42% recorded once. The ends were cut back, 3 bases at V and 11 bases at J, with 26 bases in the middle. Germline V gene sequence: CDR1 SGHRS, CDR2 YFSETQ. This CDR3 contains 16 residues. Total RNA amounts of at least 6 micrograms were extracted per sample. The J gene is TRBJ2-5, the V gene TRBV5-1; D is possibly TRBD2 (5 bases). Sequences were obtained from blood. The TCR comes from a woman aged 18 to 35 in good health. The CDR3 protein is CASSSLGGEAANEQYF. DNA for the CDR3: TGCGCCAGCAGCTCACTCGGAGGAGAAGCAGCCAATGAGCAGTACTTC.